This TCR beta chain is from a study of cytomegalovirus exposure and HLA in healthy donors. Study details: Researchers found that approximately 80% of 300 to 450 genotyped donors fell within the Caucasian-associated ancestry cluster. Study observations and caveats: A reported reduction in N-insertions relative to the approximately 670-donor mean was seen in an Asian-associated ancestry cluster in a later analysis. Later on, analysis showed that most CMV-associated TCR beta chains appeared to be HLA-restricted. Most TCR sequences proved rare, with some public TCRs found in many donors.

Amplification used 60 Vbeta primers and 13 Jbeta primers. The table came from immunoSEQ multiplex PCR; TCRdb's copy has only in-frame clones and leaves some out. The table includes over 150,000 clones, more than 75% detected once. Points on this clone: Its specificity is unknown.

This receptor was taken from a girl between 2 and 10 years old in good health and CMV-seropositive. The material sequenced was PBMCs.

DNA for the CDR3: TGTGCCAGCAGCAAGGGGATGAACACTGAAGCTTTCTTT. The encoded protein is CASSKGMNTEAFF. The genes are TRBV5-6 and TRBJ1-1, with D possibly being TRBD1 (5 bases). The germline gives CDR1 SGHDT, CDR2 YYEEEE. The CDR3 covers 13 residues. Trimming stripped 4 bases from V and 0 bases from J, with 7 bases between.